This record concerns one TCR beta chain sequence. What it recognizes is unknown. The authors used template switching to add a universal primer site and gave cDNA unique molecular identifiers. TCRdb re-derived calls from the 5' RACE reads in MiXCR, one entry per CDR3 protein. The sample holds around 200,000 distinct CDR3 sequences, approximately 9% seen once. V was pared by 3 bases and J by 0 bases, with 11 bases between. Germline CDR1 SGHDT, CDR2 YYEEEE. The CDR3 has 15 amino acids. These data are taken from a study of identical twins. Study-wide points: Fewer insertions characterized abundant cord blood beta clonotypes, whereas memory repertoires showed none.

This clonotype was obtained from a woman under 30 in good health. This chain uses TRBV5-6 with TRBJ2-3; D call uncertain. Sample: memory (CD45RO+) T cells sorted from blood. For the CDR3, the DNA is TGTGCCAGCAGCTGGACCCTTACTAGCACAGATACGCAGTATTTT. Protein: CASSWTLTSTDTQYF.